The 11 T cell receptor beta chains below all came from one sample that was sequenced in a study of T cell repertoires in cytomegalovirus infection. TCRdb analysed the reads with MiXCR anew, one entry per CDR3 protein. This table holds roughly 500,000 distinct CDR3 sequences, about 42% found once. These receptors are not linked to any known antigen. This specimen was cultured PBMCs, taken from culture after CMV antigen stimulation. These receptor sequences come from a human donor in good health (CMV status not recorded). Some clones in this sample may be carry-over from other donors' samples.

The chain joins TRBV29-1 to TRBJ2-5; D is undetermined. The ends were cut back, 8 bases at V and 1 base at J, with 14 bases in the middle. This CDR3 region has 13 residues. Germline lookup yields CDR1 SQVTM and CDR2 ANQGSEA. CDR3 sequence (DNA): TGCAGCTTTGGACCCGGTGGCCAAGAGACCCAGTACTTC. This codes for CSFGPGGQETQYF. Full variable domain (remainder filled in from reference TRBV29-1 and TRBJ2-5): SAVISQKPSRDICQRGTSLTIQCQVDSQVTMMFWYRQQPGQSLTLIATANQGSEATYESGFVIDKFPISRPNLTFSTLTVSNMSPEDSSIYLCSFGPGGQETQYFGPGTRLLVL.

CDR3 residues: CASRRANQPQHF. The CDR3 DNA follows: TGTGCCAGCCGCCGTGCTAATCAGCCCCAGCATTTT. The gene calls are TRBV6-1 and TRBJ1-5; no clear D gene. Trimming took 8 bases from V and 4 from J, leaving 9 bases between them. Germline loops: CDR1 MNHNS, CDR2 SASEGT. The CDR3 contains 12 residues.

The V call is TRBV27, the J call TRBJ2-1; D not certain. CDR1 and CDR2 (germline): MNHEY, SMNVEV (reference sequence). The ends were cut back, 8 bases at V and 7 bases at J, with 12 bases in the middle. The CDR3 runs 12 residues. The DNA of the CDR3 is TGTGCCAGCGGGGTTATGAGGAATGAGCAGTTCTTC. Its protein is CASGVMRNEQFF.

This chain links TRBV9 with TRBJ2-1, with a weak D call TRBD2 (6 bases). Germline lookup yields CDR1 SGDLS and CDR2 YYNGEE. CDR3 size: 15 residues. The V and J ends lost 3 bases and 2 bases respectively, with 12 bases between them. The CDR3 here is CASSASGVAYNEQFF. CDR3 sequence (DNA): TGTGCCAGCAGCGCCTCGGGGGTTGCCTACAATGAGCAGTTCTTC.

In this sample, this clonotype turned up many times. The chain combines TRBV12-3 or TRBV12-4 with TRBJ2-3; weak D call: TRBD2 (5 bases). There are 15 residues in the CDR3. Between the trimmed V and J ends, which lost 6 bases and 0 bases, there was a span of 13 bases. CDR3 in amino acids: CASSFQGGSTDTQYF. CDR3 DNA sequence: TGTGCCAGCAGCTTTCAAGGAGGAAGCACAGATACGCAGTATTTT.

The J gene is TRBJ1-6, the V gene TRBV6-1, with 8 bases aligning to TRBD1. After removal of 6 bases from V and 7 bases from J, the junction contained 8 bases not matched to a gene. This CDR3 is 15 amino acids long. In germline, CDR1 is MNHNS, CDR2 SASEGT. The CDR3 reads CASRGQVIVNSPLHF. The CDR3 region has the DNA TGTGCCAGCAGGGGACAGGTCATCGTCAATTCACCCCTCCACTTT.

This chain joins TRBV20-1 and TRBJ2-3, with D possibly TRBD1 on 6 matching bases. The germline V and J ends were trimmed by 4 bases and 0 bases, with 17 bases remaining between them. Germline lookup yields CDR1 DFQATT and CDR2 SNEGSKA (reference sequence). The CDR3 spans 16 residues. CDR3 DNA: TGCAGTGCTACAGAACTACAGGGAACTAGCACAGATACGCAGTATTTT. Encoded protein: CSATELQGTSTDTQYF.

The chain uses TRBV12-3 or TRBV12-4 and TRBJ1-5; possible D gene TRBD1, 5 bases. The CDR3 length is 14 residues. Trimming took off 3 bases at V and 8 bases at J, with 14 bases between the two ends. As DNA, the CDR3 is TGTGCCAGCAGTTTGGGGGGTGGGGGGAAGCCCCAGCATTTT. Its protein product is CASSLGGGGKPQHF.

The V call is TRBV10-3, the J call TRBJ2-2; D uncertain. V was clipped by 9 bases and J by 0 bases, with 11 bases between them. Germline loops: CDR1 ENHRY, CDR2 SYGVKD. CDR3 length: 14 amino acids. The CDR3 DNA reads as TGTGCCATATCCCCGGCAACGAACACCGGGGAGCTGTTTTTT. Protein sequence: CAISPATNTGELFF.

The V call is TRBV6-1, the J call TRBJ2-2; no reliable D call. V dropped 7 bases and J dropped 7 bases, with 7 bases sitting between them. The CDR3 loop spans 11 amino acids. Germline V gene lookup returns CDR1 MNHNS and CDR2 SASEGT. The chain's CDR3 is CASKGNGELFF. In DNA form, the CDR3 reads TGTGCCAGCAAGGGAAACGGGGAGCTGTTTTTT.

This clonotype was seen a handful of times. The CDR3 DNA is TGTGCCAGCAGTTATGGAGGCGGCCAGTACTTC. It yields the protein CASSYGGGQYF. This chain joins TRBV7-2 and TRBJ2-5, with D tentatively TRBD2 (5 bases). This CDR3 comprises 11 residues. Trimming pared 6 bases from V and 10 bases from J, leaving 12 bases between. In germline, CDR1 is SGHTA, CDR2 FQGNSA.